The 5 T cell receptor beta chains given below trace back to one sample, sequenced in a study of T cell repertoires in cytomegalovirus infection (dated by TCRdb to between 2018 and 2020). The sample's treatment or condition label, decoded: in vitro stimulation with specific CMV peptide epitopes to enrich CMV-specific T cells. Which antigens these TCRs recognize remains unknown. The sequencer listed for this sample is Illumina HiSeq 1500. The public sequencing data were trimmed at Q25 with fastp and processed into clonotypes with MiXCR by TCRdb, which kept only in-frame beta chains. Identical CDR3 proteins give one entry, which carries the most common genes and DNA. The sample table contains some 310,000 distinct CDR3 sequences; only one count was recorded for 25% of them. The ten largest clones take up about 14% of the sample. The sample was cultured PBMCs, taken from culture after CMV antigen stimulation. The receptor set was obtained from a human donor in good health (CMV status not recorded). Some clones in this sample may be carry-over from other donors' samples.

The V gene is TRBV18, the J gene TRBJ2-7; 9 nucleotides align to TRBD2. Germline trimming cut 4 bases from V and 7 bases from J; bases unmatched to any gene: 5. This CDR3 contains 13 residues. Germline V gives CDR1 KGHSH, CDR2 LQKENI. Here the CDR3 reads CASSQRREGEQYV. CDR3 nucleotide sequence: TGTGCCAGCTCACAGCGGCGGGAGGGGGAGCAGTACGTC.

The table lists this clonotype with a few counts. The gene calls are TRBV11-2 and TRBJ2-1; the D gene could be TRBD1 or TRBD2 (6 bases each). Germline V gives CDR1 SGHAT, CDR2 FQNNGV. The V and J ends lost 1 base and 5 bases respectively, with 15 bases between them. The CDR3 contains 16 residues. CDR3 sequence: CASSLVPGARHNEQFF. The CDR3 DNA sequence: TGTGCCAGCAGCTTAGTTCCGGGGGCGCGTCACAATGAGCAGTTCTTC.

The rearrangement joins TRBV7-1 to TRBJ1-2; D is uncertain. TRBV7-1 is an open reading frame whose function is uncertain. CDR3 length equals 19 residues. V was cut by 5 bases and J by 4 bases, with 29 bases left in between. CDR3 region: CASSTEAPGALLLSYGYTF. CDR3 nucleotides: TGTGCCAGCAGCACCGAGGCCCCAGGTGCCCTTCTTCTAAGCTATGGCTACACCTTC.

This sequence joins TRBV5-1 and TRBJ1-2; D is ambiguous. V was shortened by 0 bases and J by 7 bases, with 4 bases between the two germline ends. Looked up from germline, CDR1 is SGHRS and CDR2 is YFSETQ. The CDR3 covers 11 residues. The CDR3 DNA reads TGCGCCAGCAGCTTGGGGCTTGGCTACACCTTC. Its protein is CASSLGLGYTF.

The chain carries TRBV10-3 and TRBJ2-7; D unresolved. Germline V gives CDR1 ENHRY, CDR2 SYGVKD. V gave up 0 bases and J gave up 4 bases, with 4 bases separating them. CDR3 length: 12 residues. The chain's CDR3 is CAISESGYEQYV. CDR3 DNA sequence: TGTGCCATCAGTGAGTCGGGATACGAGCAGTACGTC.